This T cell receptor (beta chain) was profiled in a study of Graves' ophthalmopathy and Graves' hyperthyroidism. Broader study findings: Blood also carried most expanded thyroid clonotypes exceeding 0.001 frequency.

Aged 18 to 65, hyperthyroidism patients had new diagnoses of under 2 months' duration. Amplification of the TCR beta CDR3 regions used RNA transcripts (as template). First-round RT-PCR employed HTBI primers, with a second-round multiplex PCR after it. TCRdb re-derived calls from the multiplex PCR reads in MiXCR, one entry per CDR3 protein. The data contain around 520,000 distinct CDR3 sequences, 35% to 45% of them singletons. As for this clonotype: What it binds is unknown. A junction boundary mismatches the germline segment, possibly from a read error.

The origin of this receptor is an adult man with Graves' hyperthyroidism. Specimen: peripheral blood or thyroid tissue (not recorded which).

CDR3 in amino acids: CSARRRGPYEQYF. In nucleotides, the CDR3 is TGTAGTGCTAGGAGGCGGGGCCCCTACGAGCAGTACTTC. V is TRBV20-1 and J is TRBJ2-7, with D possibly being TRBD2 (6 bases). The germline CDR1 and CDR2 sequences are DFQATT and SNEGSKA (reference sequence). This CDR3 spans 13 amino acids.